A single sample is the source of the 21 T cell receptor beta chains below, sequenced in a study of graft-versus-host responses after intestinal transplantation. Sequenced by immunoSEQ multiplex PCR; TCRdb stores in-frame clones only, minus some. The top ten clones hold around 0.12% of a sample with some 130,000 clones, approximately 92% of them seen once. Antigens for these TCRs are unknown. Sample: unstimulated CD4+ T cells sorted from spleen or lymph node cells, taken before intestinal transplant. Receptors were obtained from a human donor who received an intestinal transplant.

This clone occurred once. This chain links TRBV4-1 with TRBJ2-1; 16 nucleotides line up with TRBD2. Germline CDR1 reads MGHRA; CDR2 reads YSYEKL. The CDR3 totals 19 residues. V lost 0 bases and J lost 7; bases outside the gene matches: 9. CDR3 sequence: CASSQESLGTSGRANEQFF. CDR3 in DNA: TGCGCCAGCAGCCAAGAGAGTTTGGGGACTAGCGGGAGGGCTAATGAGCAGTTCTTC.

With respect to this clone: The sample carries other DNA sequences with the same CDR3. The rearrangement joins TRBV15 to TRBJ2-7; no firm D call. V lost 0 bases and J lost 0, with 6 bases in between. Germline CDR1 and CDR2: LNHNV and YYDKDF (reference sequence). The CDR3 is 14 residues long. The CDR3 nucleotides are TGTGCCACCAGCAGAGACAGGAGCTCCTACGAGCAGTACTTC. Protein product: CATSRDRSSYEQYF. Combining the CDR3 with reference TRBV15 and TRBJ2-7 gives the whole variable domain DAMVIQNPRYQVTQFGKPVTLSCSQTLNHNVMYWYQQKSSQAPKLLFHYYDKDFNNEADTPDNFQSRRPNTSFCFLDIRSPGLGDTAMYLCATSRDRSSYEQYFGPGTRLTVT.

This rearrangement joins TRBV21-1 to TRBJ1-5. TRBV21-1 is deemed a pseudogene. The CDR3 sequence is 15 residues long. The CDR3 DNA is TGTGCCAGCAGCCACGACGAGCGTAGGGCCCAGCCCCAGCATTTT. Translated: CASSHDERRAQPQHF.

This sequence joins TRBV5-1 and TRBJ2-7; D possibly corresponds to TRBD2 (6 bases). This CDR3 region has 16 residues. Germline V lookup: CDR1 SGHRS, CDR2 YFSETQ. The germline V and J ends were trimmed by 1 base and 0 bases, with 14 bases remaining between them. The DNA of the CDR3 is TGCGCCAGCAGCTTGAACGGACGGGGACTCTCCTACGAGCAGTACTTC. Protein sequence: CASSLNGRGLSYEQYF. Based on the CDR3 plus reference TRBV5-1 and TRBJ2-7, the full variable domain is KAGVTQTPRYLIKTRGQQVTLSCSPISGHRSVSWYQQTPGQGLQFLFEYFSETQRNKGNFPGRFSGRQFSNSRSEMNVSTLELGDSALYLCASSLNGRGLSYEQYFGPGTRLTVT.

In DNA form, the CDR3 reads TGTGCCAGCAGGGTCCCGGACAGCTGTCCTTCAATTGGCAATCAGCCCCAGCATTTT. Its protein product is CASRVPDSCPSIGNQPQHF. This rearrangement joins TRBV6-4 to TRBJ1-5; D is possibly TRBD1 (6 bases). The CDR3 sequence is 19 residues long. Germline-derived CDR1 and CDR2 are MRHNA and SNTAGT. With 6 bases removed from V and 2 bases from J, the gap between germline ends came to 26 bases.

The rearrangement joins TRBV2 to TRBJ1-1; the match to TRBD1 covers 10 bases. This CDR3 region has 14 residues. V lost 5 bases and J lost 4; bases outside the gene matches: 4. Looked up from germline, CDR1 is SNHLY and CDR2 is FYNNEI. The CDR3 loop reads CASSWTGGATEAFF. CDR3 nucleotide sequence: TGTGCCAGCAGTTGGACAGGGGGTGCCACTGAAGCTTTCTTT.

The rearrangement joins TRBV5-4 to TRBJ2-1, with TRBD2 matching 11 bases. The germline gives CDR1 SGHNT, CDR2 YYREEE (reference sequence). V dropped 5 bases and J dropped 1; count of bases not matched to a gene: 5. The CDR3 contains 16 residues. The CDR3 protein is CASRPGTSGSYNEQFF. DNA for the CDR3: TGTGCCAGCAGGCCCGGGACTAGCGGATCCTACAATGAGCAGTTCTTC.

The genes are TRBV6-5 and TRBJ2-3; D is uncertain. In germline, CDR1 is MNHEY, CDR2 SVGAGI. Deletions cut 6 bases from V and 3 bases from J, with 10 bases between. The CDR3 runs to 13 residues. The CDR3 DNA sequence: TGTGCCAGCAGCCAACCCGGGACAGATACGCAGTATTTT. Translated, it gives CASSQPGTDTQYF.

On this clone: Other DNA sequences in the sample encode the same CDR3. The V call is TRBV28, the J call TRBJ2-7; 9 bases fit TRBD2. After removal of 0 bases from V and 0 bases from J, the junction contained 0 bases not matched to a gene. CDR1 is MDHEN and CDR2 is SYDVKM in the germline V gene. The CDR3 length is 15 residues. CDR3 region: CASSLWTSGSYEQYF. In nucleotides, the CDR3 is TGTGCCAGCAGTTTATGGACTAGCGGCTCCTACGAGCAGTACTTC.

CDR3 nucleotides: TGTGCCAGCAGCCCCGAACGGAGTGAGCAGTTCTTC. Translating it yields CASSPERSEQFF. The chain has TRBV14 and TRBJ2-1; D gene ambiguous. V was shortened by 4 bases and J by 9 bases, with 10 bases between the two germline ends. Germline CDR1 is SGHDN and CDR2 is FVKESK. This CDR3 has 12 residues. Full variable domain (rest looked up from reference TRBV14 and TRBJ2-1): EAGVTQFPSHSVIEKGQTVTLRCDPISGHDNLYWYRRVMGKEIKFLLHFVKESKQDESGMPNNRFLAERTGGTYSTLKVQPAELEDSGVYFCASSPERSEQFFGPGTRLTVL.

The chain uses TRBV5-6 and TRBJ2-1; 8 bases line up with TRBD2. V dropped 4 bases and J dropped 7; count of bases not matched to a gene: 13. CDR1 and CDR2 (germline): SGHDT, YYEEEE. The CDR3 runs to 16 residues. The CDR3 here is CASSPDPAGDLNEQFF. CDR3 in DNA: TGTGCCAGCAGCCCCGATCCAGCGGGAGACCTTAATGAGCAGTTCTTC.

In DNA form, the CDR3 reads TGTGCCAGCAGCCCGGGGGCGGGGGGGACAGATACGCAGTATTTT. Protein: CASSPGAGGTDTQYF. The chain has TRBV7-6 and TRBJ2-3, with 9 bases matching TRBD2. The germline CDR1 and CDR2 sequences are SGHVS and FNYEAQ. V shed 5 bases, J shed 3 bases, and the junction held 6 bases outside the gene matches. The CDR3 is made up of 15 amino acids.

The chain uses TRBV7-2 and TRBJ1-2; TRBD1 matches 10 bases. The CDR3 is made up of 13 amino acids. Germline-derived CDR1 and CDR2 are SGHTA and FQGNSA. V was pared by 5 bases and J by 4 bases, with 1 base of the junction left unmatched. CDR3 sequence (DNA): TGTGCCAGCAGCCGGGACAGGGGCTATGGCTACACCTTC. Residues: CASSRDRGYGYTF. The variable domain in full, with the rest retrieved from reference TRBV7-2 and TRBJ1-2, is GAGVSQSPSNKVTEKGKDVELRCDPISGHTALYWYRQSLGQGLEFLIYFQGNSAPDKSGLPSDRFSAERTGGSVSTLTIQRTQQEDSAVYLCASSRDRGYGYTFGSGTRLTVV.

The chain is built from TRBV7-8 and TRBJ1-3; D call uncertain. From germline, CDR1 is SGHVS and CDR2 FQNEAQ. V lost 3 bases and J 0 bases, leaving 18 bases between the germline ends. This CDR3 has 18 amino acids. CDR3 in amino acids: CASSFRVQDGFSGNTIYF. CDR3 nucleotide sequence: TGTGCCAGCAGCTTCCGGGTCCAAGACGGATTCTCTGGAAACACCATATATTTT. Supplemented by reference TRBV7-8 and TRBJ1-3, the full variable domain reads GAGVSQSPRYKVAKRGQDVALRCDPISGHVSLFWYQQALGQGPEFLTYFQNEAQLDKSGLPSDRFFAERPEGSVSTLKIQRTQQEDSAVYLCASSFRVQDGFSGNTIYFGEGSWLTVV.

The chain combines TRBV5-4 with TRBJ1-1; D ambiguous. This CDR3 has 15 residues. Per the germline V gene, CDR1 is SGHNT and CDR2 is YYREEE (reference sequence). V lost 9 bases and J 4 bases, leaving 22 bases between the germline ends. CDR3: CAIFGSGFRGTEAFF. The CDR3 coding sequence is TGTGCCATATTCGGTTCGGGTTTTCGGGGCACTGAAGCTTTCTTT.

This clone was seen a few times. The gene calls are TRBV6-5 and TRBJ1-2; D gene unclear. This CDR3 is 14 amino acids long. With 0 bases removed from V and 4 bases from J, the gap between germline ends came to 9 bases. Germline V gives CDR1 MNHEY, CDR2 SVGAGI. The CDR3 protein is CASSYSRASYGYTF. Here the CDR3 DNA reads TGTGCCAGCAGTTACTCGAGAGCGTCCTATGGCTACACCTTC.

The sample holds one count of this clone. V and J are TRBV25-1 and TRBJ2-5, with D tentatively TRBD2 (6 bases). This CDR3 spans 15 amino acids. Trimming cost V 5 bases and J 0 bases, with 13 bases left between them. The germline V gene encodes CDR1 MGHDK and CDR2 SYGVNS. CDR3 nucleotides: TGTGCCAGCAGTCGAGTGGGGGACTACCAAGAGACCCAGTACTTC. It translates to CASSRVGDYQETQYF.

This sequence joins TRBV25-1 and TRBJ2-2; no definite D call. V gave up 6 bases and J gave up 0 bases, with 8 bases separating them. Germline V lookup: CDR1 MGHDK, CDR2 SYGVNS. The CDR3 has 14 amino acids. The CDR3 loop reads CASSADSNTGELFF. The CDR3 DNA sequence: TGTGCCAGCAGCGCCGATTCGAACACCGGGGAGCTGTTTTTT. Full variable domain (outside the CDR3, taken from reference TRBV25-1 and TRBJ2-2): EADIYQTPRYLVIGTGKKITLECSQTMGHDKMYWYQQDPGMELHLIHYSYGVNSTEKGDLSSESTVSRIRTEHFPLTLESARPSHTSQYLCASSADSNTGELFFGEGSRLTVL.

The chain combines TRBV10-1 with TRBJ1-1, with a weak D call TRBD1 (6 bases). Germline CDR1 WNHNN, CDR2 SYGVQD (reference sequence). The CDR3 runs to 13 residues. The CDR3 spells CYGGGKWRPEAFF. CDR3 nucleotide sequence: TGCTATGGGGGCGGGAAATGGCGGCCTGAAGCTTTCTTT.

The chain recombines TRBV13 with TRBJ2-5; either TRBD1 or TRBD2 may supply D (5 bases each). Trimming left V 4 bases short and J 1 base short, with 10 bases between. The CDR3 spans 14 residues. Germline V lookup: CDR1 PRHDT, CDR2 FYEKMQ (reference sequence). The CDR3 region is CASSYSGTQETQYF. The CDR3 DNA reads TGTGCCAGCAGCTATTCAGGGACCCAAGAGACCCAGTACTTC.

As regards this clone: One junction end does not reproduce the germline sequence, and a read error may be involved. DNA for the CDR3: TGTGTCAGCACCGGGGGGGGATCATATGGCTACACCTTC. Translation gives CVSTGGGSYGYTF. The genes are TRBV28 and TRBJ1-2; tentative D call: TRBD1 (5 bases). Germline CDR1 reads MDHEN; CDR2 reads SYDVKM. The CDR3 length is 13 residues.